This T cell receptor beta chain came from a study of high-grade serous ovarian cancer treatment subgroups. Study context: Mean per sample: around 13,000 reads, thousands of unique TCR beta rearrangements. Points from the study as a whole: Without spatial data, bulk sequencing limits insight into HGSC tumor diversity. TCR relatedness rose with neoantigen level and trended with mutation load.

As concerns this clone: The antigen remains unidentified.

The tumor samples were collected prior to definitive surgery or chemotherapy. There are 16 residues in the CDR3. The V and J ends lost 7 bases and 8 bases, in that order; junction bases with no gene match: 16. From germline, CDR1 is LNHDA and CDR2 SQIVND (reference sequence). Clones were read by immunoSEQ multiplex PCR, and TCRdb kept only the in-frame ones, dropping some. The data hold about 4,300 clones, with approximately 80% observed a single time. Sequences were obtained from tumor tissue. The chain combines TRBV19 with TRBJ2-1; 8 nucleotides match TRBD2. The sequence came from a human donor with high-grade serous ovarian cancer. The CDR3 DNA is TGTGCCAGTACCCCCACCCGGGGGGGCCGAATTTATGAGCAGTTCTTC. This gives the protein CASTPTRGGRIYEQFF.